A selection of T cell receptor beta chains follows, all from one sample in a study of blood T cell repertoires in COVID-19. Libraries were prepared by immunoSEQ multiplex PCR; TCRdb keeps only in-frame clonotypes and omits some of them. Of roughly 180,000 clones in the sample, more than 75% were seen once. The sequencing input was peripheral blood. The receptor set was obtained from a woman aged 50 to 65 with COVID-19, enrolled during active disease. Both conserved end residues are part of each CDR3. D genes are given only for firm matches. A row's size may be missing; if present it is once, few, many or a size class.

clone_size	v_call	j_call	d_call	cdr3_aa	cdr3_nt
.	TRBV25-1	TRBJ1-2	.	CASRDEGGPYGYTF	TGTGCCAGCAGGGATGAGGGGGGGCCCTATGGCTACACCTTC
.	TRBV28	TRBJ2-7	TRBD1	CASSSPGQGFYEQYF	TGTGCCAGCAGTTCGCCGGGACAGGGATTTTACGAGCAGTACTTC
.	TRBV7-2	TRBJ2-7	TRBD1	CASSISGTVSYEQYF	TGTGCCAGCAGCATCTCCGGGACAGTTTCCTACGAGCAGTACTTC
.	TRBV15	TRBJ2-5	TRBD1	CATSTRTGAKETQYF	TGTGCCACCAGCACCCGGACAGGGGCCAAAGAGACCCAGTACTTC
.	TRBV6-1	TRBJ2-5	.	CASSETGTPQETQYF	TGTGCCAGCAGTGAAACCGGGACACCTCAAGAGACCCAGTACTTC
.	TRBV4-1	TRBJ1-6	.	CASSQERALNSPLHF	TGCGCCAGCAGCCAAGAGCGGGCCTTAAATTCACCCCTCCACTTT
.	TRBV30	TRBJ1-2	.	CAWGVGGGYTF	TGTGCCTGGGGGGTAGGGGGTGGCTACACCTTC
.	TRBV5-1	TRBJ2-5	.	CASSLTREETQYF	TGCGCCAGCAGCTTGACCCGAGAAGAGACCCAGTACTTC
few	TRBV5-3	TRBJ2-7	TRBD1	CARSLYRDRDYEQYF	TGTGCCAGAAGCTTATACCGGGACAGGGACTACGAGCAGTACTTC
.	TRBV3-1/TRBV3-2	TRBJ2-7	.	CASSQGSGGPYEQYF	TGTGCCAGCAGCCAAGGTTCGGGGGGCCCCTACGAGCAGTACTTC
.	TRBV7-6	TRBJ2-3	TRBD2	CASSLALTSGVFGDTQYF	TGTGCCAGCAGCTTAGCCCTGACTAGCGGGGTATTCGGAGATACGCAGTATTTT
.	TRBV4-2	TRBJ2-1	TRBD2	CASSQGGGSYNEQFF	TGTGCCAGCAGCCAAGGGGGGGGCTCCTACAATGAGCAGTTCTTC
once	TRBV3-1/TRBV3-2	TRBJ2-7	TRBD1	CASSRAGTVYEQYF	TGTGCCAGCAGCCGCGCCGGGACAGTCTACGAGCAGTACTTC
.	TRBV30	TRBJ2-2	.	CAWTLGVTGELFF	TGTGCCTGGACCTTAGGGGTCACCGGGGAGCTGTTTTTT
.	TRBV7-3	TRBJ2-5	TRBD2	CASSPGTSGGGETQYF	TGTGCCAGCAGCCCCGGGACTAGCGGGGGTGGAGAGACCCAGTACTTC
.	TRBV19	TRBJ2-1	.	CASSISGGGAYNEQFF	TGTGCCAGTAGTATCTCAGGTGGGGGGGCATACAATGAGCAGTTCTTC
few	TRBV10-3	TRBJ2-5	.	CAISESTSGIGETQYF	TGTGCCATCAGTGAGTCGACTAGTGGGATTGGAGAGACCCAGTACTTC
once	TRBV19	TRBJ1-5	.	CASSSTGGQPQHF	TGTGCCAGTAGTTCCACGGGGGGCCAGCCCCAGCATTTT
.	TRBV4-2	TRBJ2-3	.	CASSPTGLLALTGDTQYF	TGTGCCAGCAGCCCTACGGGGCTACTAGCACTGACGGGAGATACGCAGTATTTT
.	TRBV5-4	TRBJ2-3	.	CASSLGTINTDTQYF	TGTGCCAGCAGCTTGGGGACAATAAACACAGATACGCAGTATTTT
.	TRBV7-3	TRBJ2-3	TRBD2	CASSPGLARADTQYF	TGTGCCAGCAGTCCAGGACTAGCGAGGGCAGATACGCAGTATTTT
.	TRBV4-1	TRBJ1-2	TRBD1	CASSQIDRGQGYTF	TGCGCCAGCAGCCAAATTGACAGGGGGCAAGGCTACACCTTC
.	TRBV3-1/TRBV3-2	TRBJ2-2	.	CASSQGLLGPGPLNTGELFF	TGTGCCAGCAGCCAAGGTTTACTAGGTCCGGGCCCCCTCAACACCGGGGAGCTGTTTTTT
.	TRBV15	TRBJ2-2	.	CATSSRTVNTGELFF	TGTGCCACCAGTAGTAGGACAGTTAACACCGGGGAGCTGTTTTTT
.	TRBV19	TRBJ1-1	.	CASREGEGTEAFF	TGTGCCAGTAGAGAAGGGGAAGGCACTGAAGCTTTCTTT
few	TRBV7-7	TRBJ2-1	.	CASSPLGGEHEQFF	TGTGCCAGCAGCCCCCTAGGAGGGGAACATGAGCAGTTCTTC
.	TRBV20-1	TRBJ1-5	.	CSASAQGNQPQHF	TGCAGTGCTAGTGCACAGGGAAATCAGCCCCAGCATTTT
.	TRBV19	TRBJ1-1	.	CASSIGGGRRNTEAFF	TGTGCCAGTAGTATAGGGGGGGGACGGAGGAACACTGAAGCTTTCTTT
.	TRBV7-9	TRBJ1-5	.	CASSLGREQPQHF	TGTGCCAGCAGCTTGGGGAGGGAACAGCCCCAGCATTTT
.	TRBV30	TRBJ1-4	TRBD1	CAWSVRPGQGGKLFF	TGTGCCTGGAGTGTTCGTCCGGGACAGGGAGGGAAACTGTTTTTT
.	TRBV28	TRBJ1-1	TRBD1	CASIKTGGFTEAFF	TGTGCCAGCATAAAGACAGGGGGATTTACTGAAGCTTTCTTT
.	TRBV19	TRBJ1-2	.	CASSILYGYTF	TGTGCCAGTAGTATTCTCTATGGCTACACCTTC
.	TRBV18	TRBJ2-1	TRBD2	CASSPRAGDWEQFF	TGTGCCAGCTCACCACGGGCGGGAGACTGGGAGCAGTTCTTC
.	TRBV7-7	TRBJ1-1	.	CASSSHGGHTEAFF	TGTGCTAGCAGCTCTCACGGGGGGCACACTGAAGCTTTCTTT
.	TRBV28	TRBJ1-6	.	CASRAGWLNSPLHF	TGTGCCAGCAGGGCGGGATGGCTCAATTCACCCCTCCACTTT
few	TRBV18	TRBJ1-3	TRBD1	CASSSSGGAGNTIYF	TGTGCCAGCTCATCATCAGGGGGAGCCGGAAACACCATATATTTT
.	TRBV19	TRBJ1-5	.	CASEDNLNQPQHF	TGTGCCAGTGAAGACAACCTCAATCAGCCCCAGCATTTT
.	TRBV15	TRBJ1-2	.	CATSRDLAVYGYTF	TGTGCCACCAGCAGAGATCTGGCAGTCTATGGCTACACCTTC
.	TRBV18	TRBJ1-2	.	CASSSAGQANYGYTF	TGTGCCAGCTCTTCGGCGGGGCAGGCTAACTATGGCTACACCTTC
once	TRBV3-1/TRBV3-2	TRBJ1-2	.	CASSPMGGSGVYGYTF	TGTGCCAGCAGCCCGATGGGGGGAAGTGGTGTCTATGGCTACACCTTC
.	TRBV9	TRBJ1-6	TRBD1	CASSLTGGDSPLHF	TGTGCCAGCAGTCTTACAGGGGGAGATTCACCCCTCCACTTT
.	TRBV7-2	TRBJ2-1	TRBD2	CASSLWASGDHNEQFF	TGTGCCAGCAGCTTATGGGCTAGCGGGGACCACAATGAGCAGTTCTTC